Included here is one T cell receptor beta chain sequence, with context. This specimen belongs to a study of blood T cell repertoires in COVID-19. The wider study: Specimens from acute and convalescent COVID-19 originated in the United States, Italy and Spain. From T cells, B-cell-depleted T cells, or PBMCs came the material, which was cDNA or gDNA.

As handled by the study authors: Counts of nucleated cells, estimated from reference gene primer amplification, were obtained. This table comes from immunoSEQ multiplex PCR, and its TCRdb copy is limited to in-frame clones, with some not included. V, J and clone size are taken as reported in that table, and D and trimming were inferred from the DNA itself. The table includes some 96,000 clones, approximately 86% detected once. Germline V gene lookup returns CDR1 SGHRS and CDR2 YFSETQ. The CDR3 runs to 14 residues. V shed 5 bases and J 4 bases; nucleotides not matched to a gene: 5. This receptor was identified in an elderly man with acute or convalescent COVID-19. The J gene is TRBJ2-3, the V gene TRBV5-1; the match to TRBD2 covers 9 bases. Sample: peripheral blood. The CDR3 bases are TGCGCCAGCAGTAGCGGGAGCGAGGCAGATACGCAGTATTTT. It yields the protein CASSSGSEADTQYF.